The 15 T cell receptor beta chains presented below share a single source sample, sequenced in a study of OX40 agonist ivuxolimab in advanced cancers. Only in-frame clones appear in the TCRdb table, and some are missing; sequencing was by immunoSEQ multiplex PCR. The sample records 27,000 or so clones, roughly 84% being singletons. The specimen was CD4+ or CD8+ T cells sorted from blood, collected in a trial of the OX40 agonist ivuxolimab. All receptors derive from an adult with an advanced solid tumor such as melanoma, head and neck, liver or kidney cancer.

The chain employs TRBV7-9 and TRBJ2-7; a possible D gene is TRBD1 (5 bases). The CDR3 loop spans 12 amino acids. Germline V gene lookup returns CDR1 SEHNR and CDR2 FQNEAQ (reference sequence). Trimming took 5 bases from V and 4 from J, leaving 9 bases between them. The CDR3 nucleotides read TGTGCCAGCAGCCCAGGGCCTTACGAGCAGTACTTC. Protein: CASSPGPYEQYF.

The rearrangement links TRBV5-1 to TRBJ2-7; TRBD2 agrees at 8 bases. The CDR3 has 16 residues. J lost 4 bases, V lost 0 bases, and 9 bases had no gene match. Germline V gene data show CDR1 as SGHRS and CDR2 as YFSETQ. The CDR3 coding sequence is TGCGCCAGCAGCTTGGGGACTAGCTTTATCTCTTACGAGCAGTACTTC. This codes for CASSLGTSFISYEQYF.

This sequence joins TRBV19 and TRBJ2-3; a weak D match, TRBD2 (6 bases). The CDR3 loop spans 15 amino acids. Germline V gives CDR1 LNHDA, CDR2 SQIVND (reference sequence). Trimming removed 1 base at V and 5 bases at J, with 13 bases between. In nucleotides, the CDR3 is TGTGCCAGTAGTATAGGGACTACCTTTGGAGATACGCAGTATTTT. Protein product: CASSIGTTFGDTQYF.

This CDR3 reads CASSVGYRSREQFF. CDR3 in DNA: TGTGCCAGCAGCGTGGGCTACCGGTCTCGGGAGCAGTTCTTC. The J gene is TRBJ2-1, the V gene TRBV9; no firm D call. CDR1 is SGDLS, CDR2 YYNGEE, per germline. Trimming stripped 2 bases from V and 10 bases from J, with 16 bases between. This CDR3 has 14 residues.

The V call is TRBV4-1, the J call TRBJ2-7, with D possibly matching TRBD2 (7 bases). The germline V gene has CDR1 MGHRA and CDR2 YSYEKL. The CDR3 sequence is 17 residues long. The V end was cut by 1 base, the J end by 6 bases, with 22 bases between. In DNA form, the CDR3 reads TGCGCCAGCAGCCAAGTTGCGGGGGCGGGCCCACTCGGCGAGCAGTACTTC. This sequence encodes CASSQVAGAGPLGEQYF.

This chain uses TRBV5-1 with TRBJ2-1, with TRBD1 identical over 8 bases. Trimming cost V 1 base and J 6 bases; bases outside gene matches: 9. Germline-derived CDR1 and CDR2 are SGHRS and YFSETQ. The CDR3 loop spans 16 amino acids. The CDR3 spells CASSLYLRQGFNEQFF. The DNA of the CDR3 is TGCGCCAGCAGCTTGTATCTCCGACAGGGGTTCAATGAGCAGTTCTTC.

The chain couples TRBV20-1 to TRBJ2-1, with D perhaps TRBD2 (6 bases). V dropped 6 bases and J dropped 6 bases, with 9 bases sitting between them. Germline V CDR1 and CDR2: DFQATT, SNEGSKA (reference sequence). The CDR3 has 11 residues. This chain's CDR3 is CSAGSGNEQFF. The CDR3 DNA follows: TGCAGTGCGGGTAGCGGCAATGAGCAGTTCTTC.

This chain links TRBV28 with TRBJ2-2; 9 nucleotides align to TRBD2. The germline V gene encodes CDR1 MDHEN and CDR2 SYDVKM. The CDR3 contains 16 residues. The V gene end was trimmed by 2 bases and the J gene end by 4 bases; junction bases not matched to a gene: 5. The CDR3 protein is CASSLAGGGLTGELFF. The CDR3 nucleotides are TGTGCCAGCAGTTTAGCGGGAGGGGGGCTCACCGGGGAGCTGTTTTTT.

V usage is TRBV9 and J usage is TRBJ2-5, with TRBD2 identical over 12 bases. Per germline, CDR1 SGDLS and CDR2 YYNGEE. This CDR3 has 15 amino acids. The V and J ends lost 4 bases and 6 bases, in that order; junction bases with no gene match: 7. The DNA of the CDR3 is TGTGCCAGCAGCAGGCGGACTAGCGGGAAGAAGACCCAGTACTTC. As protein: CASSRRTSGKKTQYF.

The rearrangement uses TRBV25-1 and TRBJ1-2; no clear D gene. V lost 1 base, J lost 0 bases, and 9 bases lay in between. This CDR3 region has 15 residues. The germline V gene has CDR1 MGHDK and CDR2 SYGVNS. The CDR3 spells CASSELLGSNYGYTF. The CDR3 DNA reads TGTGCCAGCAGTGAATTGCTAGGCTCTAACTATGGCTACACCTTC.

V and J are TRBV11-2 and TRBJ2-5; D perhaps matches TRBD2 (5 bases). V was pared by 1 base and J by 0 bases, with 12 bases between. The CDR3 length is 16 residues. Germline CDR1 reads SGHAT; CDR2 reads FQNNGV. The CDR3 DNA follows: TGTGCCAGCAGCTTAGGATACTCGGGGAACCAAGAGACCCAGTACTTC. As protein: CASSLGYSGNQETQYF.

This clone was seen only once. The rearrangement uses TRBV6-5 and TRBJ1-2; a weak D match, TRBD1 (5 bases). This CDR3 has 14 residues. V was cut by 0 bases and J by 8 bases, with 13 bases left in between. Germline loops: CDR1 MNHEY, CDR2 SVGAGI. This CDR3 is CASSYSGQGGGYTF. CDR3 nucleotides: TGTGCCAGCAGTTACTCCGGGCAGGGTGGAGGCTACACCTTC.

The V call is TRBV6-1, the J call TRBJ1-1; D is unresolved. This CDR3 has 12 residues. Trimming removed 5 bases from V and 1 base from J, with 5 bases in between. The germline V gene has CDR1 MNHNS and CDR2 SASEGT. CDR3 sequence reads: CASSYENTEAFF. As DNA, the CDR3 is TGTGCCAGCAGTTATGAGAACACTGAAGCTTTCTTT.

The rearrangement links TRBV9 to TRBJ2-7, with D maybe TRBD2 (6 bases). Germline CDR1 and CDR2: SGDLS and YYNGEE. This CDR3 is 14 amino acids long. Trimming stripped 0 bases from V and 5 bases from J, with 12 bases between. CDR3 residues: CASSVVAGFNEQYF. DNA for the CDR3: TGTGCCAGCAGCGTAGTTGCGGGATTCAACGAGCAGTACTTC.

The gene calls are TRBV4-3 and TRBJ2-1; D is ambiguous. The CDR3 extends over 15 amino acids. Trimming removed 1 base at V and 4 bases at J, with 11 bases between. Germline-derived CDR1 and CDR2 are LGHNA and YSLEER. The CDR3 nucleotides are TGCGCCAGCAGCCAAGGACATAACGTGTACAATGAGCAGTTCTTC. It encodes CASSQGHNVYNEQFF.